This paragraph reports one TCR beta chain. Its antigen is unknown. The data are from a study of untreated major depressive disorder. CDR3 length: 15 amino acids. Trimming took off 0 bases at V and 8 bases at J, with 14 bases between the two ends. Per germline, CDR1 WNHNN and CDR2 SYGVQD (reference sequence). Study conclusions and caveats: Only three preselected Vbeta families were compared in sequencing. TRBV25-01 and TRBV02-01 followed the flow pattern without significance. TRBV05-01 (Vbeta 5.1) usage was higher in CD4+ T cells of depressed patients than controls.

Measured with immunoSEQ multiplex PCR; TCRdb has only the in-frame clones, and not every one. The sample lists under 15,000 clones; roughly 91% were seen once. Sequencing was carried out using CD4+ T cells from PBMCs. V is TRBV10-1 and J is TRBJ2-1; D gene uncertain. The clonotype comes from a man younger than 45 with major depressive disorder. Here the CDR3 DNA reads TGCGCCAGCAGTGAGTCAGGATCGAGCTTCGATGAGCAGTTCTTC. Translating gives CASSESGSSFDEQFF.